The rows below give T cell receptor beta chains drawn from one sample of a study of T-cell memory formation after mild COVID-19. TCRdb redid the calling of the 5' RACE reads with MiXCR, one entry per CDR3 protein. Of 90,000 to 120,000 distinct CDR3 sequences detected, roughly an eighth appear once; the ten largest clones hold 30% to 45%. The sequencing sample was made of PBMCs or a T cell subset sorted from them (not recorded which). The source is a man younger than 30 who had mild COVID-19 (a few samples of this study predate the infection). Cell type and time point are not known. The CDR3 runs from the conserved cysteine through the conserved F or W. The D gene is left open where the match is weak. Clone sizes are given selectively: once, few, many, or a class where the clone is expanded.

d_call,j_call,clone_size,v_call,cdr3_nt,cdr3_aa
-,TRBJ2-1,few,TRBV7-2,TGTGCCAGCAGCTTAACCATTTCCTGGGATGAGCAGTTCTTC,CASSLTISWDEQFF
-,TRBJ1-5,-,TRBV25-1,TGTGCCAGCAGGGGCCAGCCCCAGCATTTT,CASRGQPQHF
-,TRBJ1-5,-,TRBV20-1,TGCAGTGCTAGGTTCAGAGGAAATCAGCCCCAGCATTTT,CSARFRGNQPQHF
TRBD2,TRBJ2-1,-,TRBV15,TGTGCCACCAGCAGAGGGAAACTAGCGGGTTACAATGAGCAGTTCTTC,CATSRGKLAGYNEQFF
-,TRBJ2-7,few,TRBV29-1,TGCAGCGTACGAGCCTCAGGGGTCTACGAGCAGTACTTC,CSVRASGVYEQYF
-,TRBJ1-1,few,TRBV4-1,TGCGCCAGCAGCCAAGCCCTGCGGGTAGAAGCTTTCTTT,CASSQALRVEAFF
TRBD2,TRBJ2-2,few,TRBV6-5,TGTGCCAGCAGTTACCCGAACCGTAGGACTAGCGGGTATGACACCGGGGAGCTGTTTTTT,CASSYPNRRTSGYDTGELFF
-,TRBJ2-3,few,TRBV6-4,TGTGCCAGCAGTGACTCGGAAGTCACAGATACGCAGTATTTT,CASSDSEVTDTQYF
-,TRBJ2-5,-,TRBV4-1,TGCGCCAGCAGTTACACAGGACTACCGCAAGAGACCCAGTACTTC,CASSYTGLPQETQYF
-,TRBJ2-5,many,TRBV7-9,TGTGCCAGCAGCCCCACCATAGGAGGGGGGGGAGAGACCCAGTACTTC,CASSPTIGGGGETQYF
-,TRBJ2-3,-,TRBV4-1,TGCGCCAGCAGCCAGGAAGATTACGCGGTGGGCCCGGCCGTGGATACGCAGTATTTT,CASSQEDYAVGPAVDTQYF
-,TRBJ2-1,few,TRBV4-3,TGCGCCAGCAGCCAAGTCCGGGACTACAATGAGCAGTTCTTC,CASSQVRDYNEQFF
-,TRBJ2-1,few,TRBV7-8,TGTGCCAGCAGCTTCTCTCGTTATACCAGCTCCTACAATGAGCAGTTCTTC,CASSFSRYTSSYNEQFF
-,TRBJ1-2,few,TRBV7-9,TGTGCCAGCAGATCCTGGGCGGTCGGGGACAAGGGGATGACTAACTATGGCTACACCTTC,CASRSWAVGDKGMTNYGYTF
-,TRBJ1-3,few,TRBV7-9,TGTGCCAGCAGCTTATCACAGGCGGAAAACACCATATATTTT,CASSLSQAENTIYF
-,TRBJ2-4,few,TRBV4-1,TGCGCCAGCAGCTCCCACCCCTTTTCAGTGGGGGAAAGAGATCTAGCCAAAAACATTCAGTACTTC,CASSSHPFSVGERDLAKNIQYF
-,TRBJ2-3,few,TRBV4-3,TGCGCCAGCAGCCGTTGGCTAGGAGGGGATACGCAGTATTTT,CASSRWLGGDTQYF
TRBD1,TRBJ1-5,-,TRBV4-1,TGCGCCAGCAGCCAAGAGTGGGGTCAGGGGGCGATAGGTCAGCCCCAGCATTTT,CASSQEWGQGAIGQPQHF
-,TRBJ2-3,-,TRBV7-9,TGTGCCAGCAGCCGTACTGGGCGGGGTAGCACAGATACGCAGTATTTT,CASSRTGRGSTDTQYF
-,TRBJ2-1,-,TRBV7-7,TGTGCCAGCAGCTCAGGGAGGACAGTCGAGGGCAATGAGCAGTTCTTC,CASSSGRTVEGNEQFF
-,TRBJ2-5,few,TRBV28,TGTGCCAGCAGTCTTTTTGGGGGGCCATCCTCCCAAGAGACCCAGTACTTC,CASSLFGGPSSQETQYF
TRBD1,TRBJ1-1,-,TRBV29-1,TGCAGCGTTGCGAACAGGGGGAACACTGAAGCTTTCTTT,CSVANRGNTEAFF
-,TRBJ1-2,many,TRBV5-6,TGTGCCAGCAGCTATGAGGAGGAGCTCTATGGCTACACCTTC,CASSYEEELYGYTF
-,TRBJ2-5,-,TRBV6-5,TGTGCCAGCAGATCGTGGACAGACCAAGAGACCCAGTACTTC,CASRSWTDQETQYF
TRBD2,TRBJ2-5,few,TRBV20-1,TGCAGTGCTAGGGGACTAGCGGACCTCCAAGAGACCCAGTACTTC,CSARGLADLQETQYF
TRBD2,TRBJ2-3,few,TRBV20-1,TGCAGTGCTAGTCTAGCGGGGGGGTCGGCGCAGTATTTT,CSASLAGGSAQYF
-,TRBJ2-7,few,TRBV6-2/TRBV6-3,TGTGCCAGCACCACAACCGTCGCTCCCTACGAGCAGTACTTC,CASTTTVAPYEQYF
TRBD1,TRBJ2-5,few,TRBV11-2,TGTGCCAGCAGCTCACCGGGACAGGGTTACGAGACCCAGTACTTC,CASSSPGQGYETQYF
-,TRBJ2-3,few,TRBV7-6,TGTGCCAGCAGCTTAGAGGCACGTATACTCACAGATACGCAGTATTTT,CASSLEARILTDTQYF
-,TRBJ2-5,few,TRBV20-1,TGCAGTGCTAGTATCATTGGTGACCAAGAGACCCAGTACTTC,CSASIIGDQETQYF
-,TRBJ2-2,-,TRBV7-3,TGTGCCAGCAGCTCCGACGCGGGGTACACCGGGGAGCTGTTTTTT,CASSSDAGYTGELFF
-,TRBJ1-5,few,TRBV4-3,TGCGCCAGCAGCCAAGATTACAATCAGCCCCAGCATTTT,CASSQDYNQPQHF
-,TRBJ1-1,-,TRBV5-6,TGTGCCAGCAGCTTGGCGTATGGTTTGAACACTGAAGCTTTCTTT,CASSLAYGLNTEAFF
-,TRBJ2-5,few,TRBV9,TGTGCCAGCAGCACTCTGGGTTGGGGGGATCGAGAGACCCAGTACTTC,CASSTLGWGDRETQYF
-,TRBJ2-1,-,TRBV15,TGTGCCACCAGCAGAGAGGAGCTTACCAGGACGGATGAGCAGTTCTTC,CATSREELTRTDEQFF
-,TRBJ1-1,-,TRBV6-2/TRBV6-3,TGTGCCAGCGGGGAGGGGGCTGAAGCTTTCTTT,CASGEGAEAFF
TRBD2,TRBJ2-3,-,TRBV10-3,TGTGCCATCAGTGAGTCAACGGGACTAGCAGTGGCCACGCAGTATTTT,CAISESTGLAVATQYF
-,TRBJ2-3,few,TRBV7-9,TGTGCCAGCGCGCCCGCCTATACGCAGTATTTT,CASAPAYTQYF
-,TRBJ1-4,-,TRBV9,TGTGCCAGCGGATACACAGGGAGTCCTAATGAAAAACTGTTTTTT,CASGYTGSPNEKLFF
-,TRBJ2-5,few,TRBV7-6,TGTGCCAGCAGCTTAGAGATGGGAGAGACCCAGTACTTC,CASSLEMGETQYF
-,TRBJ2-2,-,TRBV12-5,TGTGCTAGTGGTTTGGTACTCCCCCTCGAGAGGTCCGACACCGGGGAGCTGTTTTTT,CASGLVLPLERSDTGELFF
-,TRBJ1-1,few,TRBV30,TGTGCCTGGAGTGTGGGAGGCCTGAACACTGAAGCTTTCTTT,CAWSVGGLNTEAFF
TRBD2,TRBJ2-1,-,TRBV19,TGTGCCAGTAGTATGACTAGCGGGTTAAACAATGAGCAGTTCTTC,CASSMTSGLNNEQFF
TRBD2,TRBJ2-1,few,TRBV4-2,TGTGCCAGCAGCCAAGACCCGACGACTAGCGGGGGAACCTACAATGAGCAGTTCTTC,CASSQDPTTSGGTYNEQFF
TRBD2,TRBJ2-3,-,TRBV6-5,TGTGCCAGCAGTTTCCTAGCGGGGGGCGGAGATACGCAGTATTTT,CASSFLAGGGDTQYF
TRBD1,TRBJ1-1,few,TRBV6-5,TGTGCCAGCAGCCCACCCGACAGGGGGCTCACTGAAGCTTTCTTT,CASSPPDRGLTEAFF
-,TRBJ2-7,-,TRBV14,TGTGCCAGCAGCCCAGACAGGTTTCCCTACGAGCAGTACTTC,CASSPDRFPYEQYF
-,TRBJ2-2,few,TRBV20-1,TGCAGTGCGCCGGACAGAAACACCGGGGAGCTGTTTTTT,CSAPDRNTGELFF
-,TRBJ2-2,-,TRBV6-2/TRBV6-3,TGTGCCAGCAGTTGGACTAAGGCCGGGGAGCTGTTTTTT,CASSWTKAGELFF
-,TRBJ1-5,few,TRBV15,TGTGCCACCAGCAGAGATTGGGGGGACAATCAGCCCCAGCATTTT,CATSRDWGDNQPQHF
-,TRBJ2-7,-,TRBV5-1,TGCGCCAGCAGCCCGAATACAGGGAGTCCTTTCTCCTACGAGCAGTACTTC,CASSPNTGSPFSYEQYF
-,TRBJ1-6,few,TRBV27,TGTGCCAGCAGCCCAGGGTGGGGTAATTCACCCCTCCACTTT,CASSPGWGNSPLHF
TRBD2,TRBJ2-1,-,TRBV28,TGTGCCAGCAGCCTACCGGGACTAGCGGGGACGAGCTCCTACAATGAGCAGTTCTTC,CASSLPGLAGTSSYNEQFF
-,TRBJ2-3,few,TRBV9,TGTGCCAGCAGCGTAGAGGGGGAACCAGATACGCAGTATTTT,CASSVEGEPDTQYF
TRBD1,TRBJ2-5,-,TRBV12-3/TRBV12-4,TGTGCCAGTTCCTATGTCGGGACAGGGAACCAAGAGACCCAGTACTTC,CASSYVGTGNQETQYF
-,TRBJ2-1,-,TRBV24-1,TGTGCCCCCCCAGGTTACAATGAGCAGTTCTTC,CAPPGYNEQFF
-,TRBJ2-3,-,TRBV7-3,TGTGCCAGCAGCTTACTGGGAGATACGCAGTATTTT,CASSLLGDTQYF
-,TRBJ1-3,few,TRBV4-3,TGCGCCAGCAGCCAAGACTTCTCCGGGGCAGGGCGAACTGGAAACACCATATATTTT,CASSQDFSGAGRTGNTIYF